The 7 T cell receptor beta chains presented below share a single source sample, sequenced in a study of human T cells and chemical hapten exposure. Time point described: healthy volunteer bleed at 2 weeks. It was from unfractionated whole blood that total RNA was extracted. Each CDR3 protein is one row after TCRdb ran MiXCR on the RACE reads. Of more than 70,000 distinct CDR3 sequences detected, approximately 9% appear once; the ten largest clones hold 2.5% to 3%. Sequenced material: whole blood. The receptors come from a female donor in good health. Some clones in this sample may be carry-over from other donors' samples.

This clonotype was counted at least ten times. The chain is built from TRBV29-1 and TRBJ2-5, with 10 bases aligning to TRBD1. The CDR3 contains 16 residues. V shed 0 bases and J 5 bases; nucleotides not matched to a gene: 9. In germline, CDR1 is SQVTM, CDR2 ANQGSEA. The CDR3 is CSVEDMGQGPLETQYF. In nucleotides, the CDR3 is TGCAGCGTTGAAGACATGGGACAGGGGCCTCTGGAGACCCAGTACTTC.

This chain links TRBV11-2 with TRBJ2-7; 7 bases agree with TRBD2. Germline V gives CDR1 SGHAT, CDR2 FQNNGV. The junction had 4 bases not matched to a gene; V was cut back by 5 bases and J by 3 bases. The CDR3 extends over 13 amino acids. CDR3 amino acids: CASSNGTIYEQYF. The CDR3 coding sequence is TGTGCCAGCAGCAATGGGACTATCTACGAGCAGTACTTC.

This chain links TRBV19 with TRBJ1-1, with D tentatively TRBD1 (6 bases). Trimming left V 6 bases short and J 6 bases short, with 20 bases between. The germline V gene encodes CDR1 LNHDA and CDR2 SQIVND (reference sequence). The CDR3 has 15 residues. In DNA, the CDR3 is TGTGCCAGTAGCAGGCCGGGACAAGGAATAGCTGAAGCTTTCTTT. Its translation: CASSRPGQGIAEAFF.

In nucleotides, the CDR3 is TGTGCCAGCAGCTTCCAGGGGGACGCAGATACGCAGTATTTT. Translated: CASSFQGDADTQYF. The chain joins TRBV5-4 to TRBJ2-3, with TRBD1 identical over 7 bases. Germline loops: CDR1 SGHNT, CDR2 YYREEE (reference sequence). With V trimmed by 2 bases and J by 4 bases, 4 bases remained unmatched. The CDR3 spans 14 residues.

This chain connects TRBV10-3 to TRBJ1-1, with TRBD1 matching over 7 bases. Germline V gene data show CDR1 as ENHRY and CDR2 as SYGVKD. With V trimmed by 6 bases and J by 1 base, 5 bases remained unmatched. This CDR3 region has 14 residues. The CDR3 coding sequence is TGTGCCATCAGAGGGACAGATCCGAACACTGAAGCTTTCTTT. Protein: CAIRGTDPNTEAFF.

The rearrangement links TRBV4-3 to TRBJ2-1; TRBD2 agrees at 9 bases. From germline, CDR1 is LGHNA and CDR2 YSLEER. The trim removed 1 base at V and 4 bases at J, leaving 2 bases unmatched. This CDR3 is built from 15 residues. The CDR3 DNA is TGCGCCAGCAGCCAAGGACTAGCGGCTTACAATGAGCAGTTCTTC. The encoded protein is CASSQGLAAYNEQFF.

There are many counts of this clonotype. V gene TRBV20-1 combines with J gene TRBJ2-3; no clear D gene. The V gene's germline CDR1 is DFQATT and CDR2 SNEGSKA (reference sequence). The CDR3 totals 14 residues. The V end lost 3 bases, the J end lost 0 bases, and 10 bases lay between the germline ends. The DNA of the CDR3 is TGCAGTGCTAGTGGGCTGGGGAGCACAGATACGCAGTATTTT. This gives the protein CSASGLGSTDTQYF.